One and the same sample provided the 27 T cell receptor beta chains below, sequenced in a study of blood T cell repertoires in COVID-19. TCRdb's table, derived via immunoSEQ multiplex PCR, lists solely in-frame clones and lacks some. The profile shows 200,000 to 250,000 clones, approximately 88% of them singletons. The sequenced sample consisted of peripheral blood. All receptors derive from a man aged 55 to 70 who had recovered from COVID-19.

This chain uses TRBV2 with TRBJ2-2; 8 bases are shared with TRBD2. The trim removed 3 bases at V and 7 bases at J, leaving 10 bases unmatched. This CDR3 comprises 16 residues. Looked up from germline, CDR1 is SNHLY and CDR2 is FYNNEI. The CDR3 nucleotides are TGTGCCAGCAGTGAGGGTGGCGGGGGGTTTGTCGGGGAGCTGTTTTTT. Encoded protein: CASSEGGGGFVGELFF.

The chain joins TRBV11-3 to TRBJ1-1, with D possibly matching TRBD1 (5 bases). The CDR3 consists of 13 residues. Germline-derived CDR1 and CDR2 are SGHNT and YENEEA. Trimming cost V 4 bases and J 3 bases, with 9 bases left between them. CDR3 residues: CASSSLGDTEAFF. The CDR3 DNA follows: TGTGCCAGCAGCTCCTTAGGGGACACTGAAGCTTTCTTT. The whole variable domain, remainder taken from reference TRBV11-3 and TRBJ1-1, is EAGVVQSPRYKIIEKKQPVAFWCNPISGHNTLYWYLQNLGQGPELLIRYENEEAVDDSQLPKDRFSAERLKGVDSTLKIQPAELGDSAVYLCASSSLGDTEAFFGQGTRLTVV.

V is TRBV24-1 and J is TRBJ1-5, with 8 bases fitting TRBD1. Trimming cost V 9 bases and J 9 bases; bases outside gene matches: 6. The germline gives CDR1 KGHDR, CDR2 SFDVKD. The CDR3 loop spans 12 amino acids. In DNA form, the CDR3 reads TGTGCCACCGACAGGGGAGAGGGGCCCCAGCATTTT. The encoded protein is CATDRGEGPQHF.

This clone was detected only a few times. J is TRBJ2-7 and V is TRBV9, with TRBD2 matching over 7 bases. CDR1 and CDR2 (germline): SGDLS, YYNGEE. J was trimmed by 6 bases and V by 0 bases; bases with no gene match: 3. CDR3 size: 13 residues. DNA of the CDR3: TGTGCCAGCAGCGTAGAGTGGGGGGGCGAGCAGTACTTC. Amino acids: CASSVEWGGEQYF.

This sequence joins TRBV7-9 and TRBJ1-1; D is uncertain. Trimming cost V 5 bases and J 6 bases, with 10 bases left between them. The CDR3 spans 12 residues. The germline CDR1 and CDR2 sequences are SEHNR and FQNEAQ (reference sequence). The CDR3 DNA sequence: TGTGCCAGCAGCGCCCGGCGGGCTGAAGCTTTCTTT. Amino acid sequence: CASSARRAEAFF.

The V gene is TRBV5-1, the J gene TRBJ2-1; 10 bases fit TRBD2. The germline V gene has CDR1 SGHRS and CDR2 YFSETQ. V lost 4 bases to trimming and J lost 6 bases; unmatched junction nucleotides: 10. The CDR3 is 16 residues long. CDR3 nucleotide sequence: TGCGCCAGCAGCACCAAGCGGGGGGGTACGATCAATGAGCAGTTCTTC. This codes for CASSTKRGGTINEQFF.

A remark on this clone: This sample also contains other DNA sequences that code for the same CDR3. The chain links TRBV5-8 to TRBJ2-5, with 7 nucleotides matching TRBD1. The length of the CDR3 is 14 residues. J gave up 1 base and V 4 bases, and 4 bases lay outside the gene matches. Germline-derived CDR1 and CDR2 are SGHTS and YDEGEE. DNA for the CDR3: TGTGCCAGCAGCCTCGGGACAGCCCAAGAGACCCAGTACTTC. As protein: CASSLGTAQETQYF.

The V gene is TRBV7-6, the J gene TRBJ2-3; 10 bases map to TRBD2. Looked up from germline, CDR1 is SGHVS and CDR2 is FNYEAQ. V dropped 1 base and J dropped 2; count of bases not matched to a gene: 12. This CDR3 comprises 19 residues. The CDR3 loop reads CASSLGIPGLARSTDTQYF. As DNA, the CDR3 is TGTGCCAGCAGCTTAGGTATTCCGGGACTAGCGCGATCCACAGATACGCAGTATTTT.

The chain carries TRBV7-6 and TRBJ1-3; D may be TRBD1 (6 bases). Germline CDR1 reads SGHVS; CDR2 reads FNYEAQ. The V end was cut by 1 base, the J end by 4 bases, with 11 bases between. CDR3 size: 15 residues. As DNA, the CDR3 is TGTGCCAGCAGCTTAGACAGGGTAGCGGGAAACACCATATATTTT. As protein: CASSLDRVAGNTIYF. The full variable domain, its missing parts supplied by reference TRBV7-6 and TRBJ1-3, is GAGVSQSPRYKVTKRGQDVALRCDPISGHVSLYWYRQALGQGPEFLTYFNYEAQQDKSGLPNDRFSAERPEGSISTLTIQRTEQRDSAMYRCASSLDRVAGNTIYFGEGSWLTVV.

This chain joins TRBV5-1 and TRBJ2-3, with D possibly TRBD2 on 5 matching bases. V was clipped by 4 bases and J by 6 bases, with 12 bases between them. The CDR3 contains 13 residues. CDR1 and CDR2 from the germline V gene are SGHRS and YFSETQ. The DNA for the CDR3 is TGCGCCAGCAGCCCCGACCTAGCTGATACGCAGTATTTT. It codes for CASSPDLADTQYF.

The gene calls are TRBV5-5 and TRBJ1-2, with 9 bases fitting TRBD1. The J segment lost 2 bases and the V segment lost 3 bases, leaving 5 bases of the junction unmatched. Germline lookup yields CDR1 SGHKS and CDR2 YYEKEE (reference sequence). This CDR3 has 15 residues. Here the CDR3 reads CASSSGDRANYGYTF. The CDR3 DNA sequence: TGTGCCAGCAGCTCGGGGGACAGGGCCAACTATGGCTACACCTTC.

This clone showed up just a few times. The CDR3: CASSPGFAYEQYF. DNA of the CDR3: TGTGCCAGCAGCCCCGGGTTTGCCTACGAGCAGTACTTC. The gene calls are TRBV11-3 and TRBJ2-7; D is undetermined. In germline, CDR1 is SGHNT, CDR2 YENEEA. The CDR3 covers 13 residues. Trimming pared 5 bases from V and 2 bases from J, leaving 10 bases between.

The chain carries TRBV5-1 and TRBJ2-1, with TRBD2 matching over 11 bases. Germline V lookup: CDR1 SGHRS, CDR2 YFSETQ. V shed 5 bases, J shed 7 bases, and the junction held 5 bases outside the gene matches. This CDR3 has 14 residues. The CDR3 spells CASRLAGDRNEQFF. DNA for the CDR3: TGCGCCAGCAGACTAGCGGGGGATAGGAATGAGCAGTTCTTC.

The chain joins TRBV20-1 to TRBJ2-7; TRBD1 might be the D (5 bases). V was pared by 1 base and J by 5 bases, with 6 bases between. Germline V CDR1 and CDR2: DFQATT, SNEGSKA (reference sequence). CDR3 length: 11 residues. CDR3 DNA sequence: TGCAGTGCTAGAGCAGGGCACGAGCAGTACTTC. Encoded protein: CSARAGHEQYF.

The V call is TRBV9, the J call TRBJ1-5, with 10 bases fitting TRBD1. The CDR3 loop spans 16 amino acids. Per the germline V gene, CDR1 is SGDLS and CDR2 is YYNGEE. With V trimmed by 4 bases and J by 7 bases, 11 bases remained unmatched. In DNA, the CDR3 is TGTGCCAGCAGCCGCGGAGGGACAGGGGCGCCACAGCCCCAGCATTTT. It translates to CASSRGGTGAPQPQHF. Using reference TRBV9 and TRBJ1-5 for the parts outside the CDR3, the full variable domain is DSGVTQTPKHLITATGQRVTLRCSPRSGDLSVYWYQQSLDQGLQFLIQYYNGEERAKGNILERFSAQQFPDLHSELNLSSLELGDSALYFCASSRGGTGAPQPQHFGDGTRLSIL.

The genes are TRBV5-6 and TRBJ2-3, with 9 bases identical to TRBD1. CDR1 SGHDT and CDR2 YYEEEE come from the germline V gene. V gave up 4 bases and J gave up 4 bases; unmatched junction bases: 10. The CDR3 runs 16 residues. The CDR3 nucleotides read TGTGCCAGCAGCCGACCGGGACAGGGAATAGCAGATACGCAGTATTTT. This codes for CASSRPGQGIADTQYF.

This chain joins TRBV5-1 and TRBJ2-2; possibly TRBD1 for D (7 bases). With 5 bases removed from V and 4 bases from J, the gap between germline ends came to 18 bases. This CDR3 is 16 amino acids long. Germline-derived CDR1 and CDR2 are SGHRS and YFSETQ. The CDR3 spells CASRSGGIVGTGELFF. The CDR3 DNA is TGCGCCAGCAGATCAGGGGGGATCGTGGGCACCGGGGAGCTGTTTTTT.

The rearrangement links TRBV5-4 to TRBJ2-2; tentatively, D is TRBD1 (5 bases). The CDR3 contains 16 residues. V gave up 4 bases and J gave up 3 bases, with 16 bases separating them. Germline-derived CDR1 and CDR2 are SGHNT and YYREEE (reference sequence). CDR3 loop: CASSPGHSPYTGELFF. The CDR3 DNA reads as TGTGCCAGCAGCCCCGGACACTCGCCATACACCGGGGAGCTGTTTTTT. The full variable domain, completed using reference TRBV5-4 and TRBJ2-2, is ETGVTQSPTHLIKTRGQQVTLRCSSQSGHNTVSWYQQALGQGPQFIFQYYREEENGRGNFPPRFSGLQFPNYSSELNVNALELDDSALYLCASSPGHSPYTGELFFGEGSRLTVL.

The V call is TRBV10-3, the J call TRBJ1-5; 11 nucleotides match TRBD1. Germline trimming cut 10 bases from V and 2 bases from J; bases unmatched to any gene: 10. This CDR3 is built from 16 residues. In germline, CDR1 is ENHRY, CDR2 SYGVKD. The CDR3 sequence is CATAGGQGGGNQPQHF. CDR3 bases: TGTGCCACCGCAGGGGGACAGGGGGGGGGCAATCAGCCCCAGCATTTT.

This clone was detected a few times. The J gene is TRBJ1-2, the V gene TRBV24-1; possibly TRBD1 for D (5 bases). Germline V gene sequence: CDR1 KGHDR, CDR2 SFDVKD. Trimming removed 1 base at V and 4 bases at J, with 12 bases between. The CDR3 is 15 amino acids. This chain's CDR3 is CATSDFGGSPYGYTF. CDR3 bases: TGTGCCACCAGTGATTTTGGGGGGTCACCCTATGGCTACACCTTC.

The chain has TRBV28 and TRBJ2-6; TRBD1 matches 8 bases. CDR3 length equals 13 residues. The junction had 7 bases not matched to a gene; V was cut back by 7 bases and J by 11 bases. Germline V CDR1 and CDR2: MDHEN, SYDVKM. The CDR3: CASTRTGLDVLTF. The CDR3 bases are TGTGCCAGCACTCGGACAGGGCTCGACGTCCTGACTTTC.

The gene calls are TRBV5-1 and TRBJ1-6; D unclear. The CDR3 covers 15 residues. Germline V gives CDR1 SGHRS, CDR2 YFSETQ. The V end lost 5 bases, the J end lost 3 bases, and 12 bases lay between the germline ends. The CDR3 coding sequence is TGCGCCAGCAGTTACACGAGCGGCTATAATTCACCCCTCCACTTT. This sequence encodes CASSYTSGYNSPLHF.

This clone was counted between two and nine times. The CDR3, as DNA: TGTGCCAGCAGCCAAGATCTGGTTGGCGGGAGGACCTACAATGAGCAGTTCTTC. Amino acid sequence: CASSQDLVGGRTYNEQFF. J is TRBJ2-1 and V is TRBV14, with 8 bases that match TRBD2. Looked up from germline, CDR1 is SGHDN and CDR2 is FVKESK. This CDR3 has 18 residues. Unmatched junction bases numbered 9, after V lost 0 bases and J lost 2 bases.

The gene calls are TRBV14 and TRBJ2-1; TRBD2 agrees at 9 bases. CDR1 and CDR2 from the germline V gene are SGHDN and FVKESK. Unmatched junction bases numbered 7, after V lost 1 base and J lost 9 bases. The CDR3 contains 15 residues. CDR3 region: CASSQAGGGAAEQFF. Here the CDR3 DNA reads TGTGCCAGCAGCCAAGCTGGCGGGGGGGCCGCTGAGCAGTTCTTC.

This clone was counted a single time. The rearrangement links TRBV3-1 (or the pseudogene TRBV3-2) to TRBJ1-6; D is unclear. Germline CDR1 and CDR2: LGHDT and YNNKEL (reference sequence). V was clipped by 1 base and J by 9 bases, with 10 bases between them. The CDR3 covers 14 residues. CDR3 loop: CASSQVGIGSPLHF. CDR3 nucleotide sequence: TGTGCCAGCAGCCAAGTTGGTATCGGTTCACCCCTCCACTTT.

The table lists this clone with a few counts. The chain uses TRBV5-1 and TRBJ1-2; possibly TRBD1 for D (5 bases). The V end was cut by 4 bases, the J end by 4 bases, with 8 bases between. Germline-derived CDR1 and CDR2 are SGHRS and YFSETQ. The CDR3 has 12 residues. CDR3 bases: TGCGCCAGCAGCATCGACAGCTATGGCTACACCTTC. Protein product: CASSIDSYGYTF.

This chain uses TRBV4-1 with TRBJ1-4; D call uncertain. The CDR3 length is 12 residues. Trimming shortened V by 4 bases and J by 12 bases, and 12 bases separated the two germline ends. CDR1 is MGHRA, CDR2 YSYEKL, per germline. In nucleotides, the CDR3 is TGCGCCAGCAGCCCAGCAGGCCGTCAACTGTTTTTT. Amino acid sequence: CASSPAGRQLFF.